This T cell receptor beta chain was identified in a study of cytomegalovirus exposure and HLA in healthy donors. Of note for this clone: Antigen: not known.

Notes on the study in general: For most TCR beta V segments, an earlier analysis put the productive rate at about 87% or about 30% of the time. V- and J-gene trimming of TCR beta was linked (in a later analysis) to a missense DCLRE1C variant.

Donors consisted of healthy bone marrow donors. In the PCR, 60 Vbeta and 13 Jbeta primers were used. Data came from immunoSEQ multiplex PCR; TCRdb stores just in-frame clones and leaves some out. The table shows 200,000 to 250,000 clones, with about 83% occurring only once. The CDR3 length is 15 residues. From germline, CDR1 is MNHEY and CDR2 SMNVEV (reference sequence). V lost 6 bases to trimming and J lost 2 bases, with 14 bases between them. This TCR came from a human donor in good health. This chain links TRBV27 with TRBJ1-5; D is uncertain. Sequenced material: PBMCs. Here the CDR3 DNA reads TGTGCCAGCAGCCCCCGGGGTTTGGGCAATCAGCCCCAGCATTTT. It translates to CASSPRGLGNQPQHF.